This T cell receptor beta chain is from a study of blood T cell repertoires in COVID-19. Study overall: In each case, the material was cDNA or gDNA derived from T cells, B-cell-depleted T cells, or PBMCs.

The CDR3 runs to 18 residues. Trimming removed 2 bases from V and 4 bases from J; junction bases left unmatched: 11. CDR1 and CDR2 (germline): SGDLS, YYNGEE. Sequenced by immunoSEQ multiplex PCR; TCRdb stores in-frame clones only, minus some. Among 40,000 to 65,000 clones, about 86% were seen once, and the ten largest hold around 11%. The sequence was obtained from a man in his 70s with active COVID-19. This rearrangement joins TRBV9 to TRBJ2-3; 12 bases fit TRBD1. Sequenced material: peripheral blood. The CDR3 DNA sequence: TGTGCCAGCAGCGTTTTGATGGGACAGGGGGCGTCGGCAGATACGCAGTATTTT. Amino acids: CASSVLMGQGASADTQYF. The entire variable domain, with the rest obtained from reference TRBV9 and TRBJ2-3, is as follows: DSGVTQTPKHLITATGQRVTLRCSPRSGDLSVYWYQQSLDQGLQFLIQYYNGEERAKGNILERFSAQQFPDLHSELNLSSLELGDSALYFCASSVLMGQGASADTQYFGPGTRLTVL.